This passage covers 26 T cell receptor beta chains from one sample sequenced in a study of blood T cells in healthy people across ages. A second PCR, run for 7 to 11 cycles, used a sample-barcoded 5' primer plus a J-beta primer mix. TCRdb re-analysed the 5' RACE reads in MiXCR, keeping a single row per CDR3 protein. The data show roughly 1.5 million distinct CDR3 sequences, 42% seen once. The sample taken for sequencing was blood. The receptors were sampled from a woman between 18 and 30 years old in good health.

This clonotype came up a few times. This CDR3 is CSAKITGKASTDTQYF. The CDR3, as DNA: TGCAGTGCTAAGATAACGGGAAAAGCTAGCACAGATACGCAGTATTTT. The chain joins TRBV20-1 to TRBJ2-3; possible D gene TRBD2, 5 bases. The germline V gene encodes CDR1 DFQATT and CDR2 SNEGSKA (reference sequence). Deletions cut 4 bases from V and 0 bases from J, with 17 bases between. CDR3 length: 16 amino acids.

This clonotype occurred once. The genes are TRBV6-1 and TRBJ1-2; no reliable D call. Trimming cost V 6 bases and J 4 bases, with 18 bases left between them. The CDR3 is made up of 15 amino acids. From germline, CDR1 is MNHNS and CDR2 SASEGT. This CDR3 reads CASSIMPGDLYGYTF. In nucleotides, the CDR3 is TGTGCCAGCAGCATCATGCCCGGGGATCTCTATGGCTACACCTTC.

Only a few counts were recorded for this clonotype. The chain carries TRBV7-9 and TRBJ1-3; 10 nucleotides match TRBD1. Germline V CDR1 and CDR2: SEHNR, FQNEAQ (reference sequence). The J segment lost 2 bases and the V segment lost 6 bases, leaving 7 bases of the junction unmatched. The CDR3 contains 16 residues. The CDR3 DNA follows: TGTGCCAGCAGTTGGGACAGGGGTTTAACTGGAAACACCATATATTTT. It translates to CASSWDRGLTGNTIYF.

This clonotype occurred a few times. The CDR3 loop is CASSRGNDKGKLFF. CDR3 nucleotides: TGTGCCAGCAGTCGGGGAAATGATAAAGGGAAACTGTTTTTT. The V call is TRBV6-5, the J call TRBJ1-4, with no clear D. The CDR3 spans 14 residues. In germline, CDR1 is MNHEY, CDR2 SVGAGI. The V end was cut by 5 bases, the J end by 11 bases, with 18 bases between.

As concerns this clonotype: This sequence may be a read error, since a much larger clone differs from it by one base. V and J are TRBV29-1 and TRBJ1-1; D is uncertain. With 5 bases removed from V and 0 bases from J, the gap between germline ends came to 16 bases. This CDR3 has 15 amino acids. CDR1 and CDR2 (germline): SQVTM, ANQGSEA. CDR3: CSVRAGLGMNTEAFF. The CDR3 DNA reads as TGCAGCGTTCGGGCAGGCTTGGGAATGAACACTGAAGCTTTCTTT.

In its sample, this clonotype was seen a few times. The chain employs TRBV7-9 and TRBJ2-7, with 10 bases fitting TRBD1. Trimming took 5 bases from V and 2 from J; bases not matched to a gene: 6. The germline gives CDR1 SEHNR, CDR2 FQNEAQ (reference sequence). This CDR3 contains 15 residues. This CDR3 reads CASSPPDRGTYEQYF. CDR3 bases: TGTGCCAGCAGCCCTCCGGACAGGGGGACCTACGAGCAGTACTTC.

There are a few counts of this clonotype. The chain employs TRBV7-9 and TRBJ2-3; 14 bases agree with TRBD2. CDR1 is SEHNR, CDR2 FQNEAQ, per germline (reference sequence). This CDR3 is 16 amino acids long. V was clipped by 5 bases and J by 3 bases; unmatched bases: 4. The CDR3 bases are TGTGCCAGCAGCCAGCGGACTAGCGGGGGGACAGATACGCAGTATTTT. Translated, it gives CASSQRTSGGTDTQYF.

This chain uses TRBV2 with TRBJ2-4; possible D gene TRBD2, 6 bases. Germline V CDR1 and CDR2: SNHLY, FYNNEI. The CDR3 spans 12 residues. Between the trimmed V and J ends, which lost 6 bases and 5 bases, there was a span of 8 bases. This chain's CDR3 is CASREGENIQYF. CDR3 in DNA: TGTGCCAGCAGGGAGGGAGAAAACATTCAGTACTTC.

The J gene is TRBJ2-1, the V gene TRBV9; D might be TRBD2 (6 bases). TRBJ2-7 explains the end of the DNA better; the J call may be wrong. The CDR3 spans 15 residues. Germline assignment: CDR1 SGDLS and CDR2 YYNGEE. The CDR3 DNA follows: TGTGCCAGCAGCCCGCAGACTAGGGTATACAATGAGCAGTACTTC. Residues: CASSPQTRVYNEQYF.

This chain connects TRBV10-3 to TRBJ2-5; 8 bases agree with TRBD1. The last part of the DNA fits TRBJ2-1 better; the J call may be wrong. This CDR3 spans 12 amino acids. CDR1 and CDR2 from the germline V gene are ENHRY and SYGVKD. This CDR3 is CAVGQGGETQFF. CDR3 nucleotides: TGTGCCGTAGGACAGGGTGGAGAGACCCAGTTCTTC.

The CDR3 DNA follows: TGCGCCAGCAGCCCGACCCGTGGGAGGAGCCCCTACAATGAGCAGTTCTTC. Encoded protein: CASSPTRGRSPYNEQFF. This chain connects TRBV4-1 to TRBJ2-1; D may be TRBD2 (6 bases). Germline values: CDR1 MGHRA, CDR2 YSYEKL. Between the trimmed V and J ends, which lost 4 bases and 2 bases, there was a span of 18 bases. The CDR3 is 17 amino acids.

For this clonotype: The conserved final phenylalanine or tryptophan is absent from the CDR3, which likely points to a read error. V gene TRBV6-5 combines with J gene TRBJ2-5, with no clear D. The CDR3 loop spans 15 amino acids. Germline V gene lookup returns CDR1 MNHEY and CDR2 SVGAGI. CDR3 amino acids: CASSYYGEVVENQYL. The CDR3 coding sequence is TGTGCCAGCAGTTATTATGGGGAAGTTGTTGAGAACCAGTACTTG.

This clonotype was detected only a few times. This sequence joins TRBV20-1 and TRBJ2-1; no firm D call. V lost 1 base and J lost 7, with 14 bases in between. CDR3 length: 14 amino acids. Per germline, CDR1 DFQATT and CDR2 SNEGSKA (reference sequence). The CDR3 region has the DNA TGCAGTGCTAGAGCCGCGACCCTTGGGAATGAGCAGTTCTTC. Translating it yields CSARAATLGNEQFF.

The V call is TRBV7-9, the J call TRBJ1-1; D ambiguous. V was trimmed by 6 bases and J by 1 base, leaving 6 bases between them. The CDR3 length is 12 residues. Germline V CDR1 and CDR2: SEHNR, FQNEAQ (reference sequence). The CDR3 reads CASRLSNTEAFF. For the CDR3, the DNA is TGTGCCAGCAGGTTATCGAACACTGAAGCTTTCTTT.

The chain is built from TRBV7-9 and TRBJ1-2, with 9 bases matching TRBD1. The CDR3 loop spans 17 amino acids. CDR1 is SEHNR and CDR2 is FQNEAQ in the germline V gene (reference sequence). The ends lost 7 bases at V and 3 bases at J; junction bases unmatched: 15. CDR3 region: CASTYPPGTGKHYGYTF. CDR3 nucleotide sequence: TGTGCCAGCACCTACCCCCCGGGGACAGGGAAGCACTATGGCTACACCTTC.

The V call is TRBV28, the J call TRBJ2-5; D remains unclear. The DNA end is a closer match to TRBJ2-7, so the J assignment may be wrong. The germline V gene has CDR1 MDHEN and CDR2 SYDVKM. The CDR3 loop spans 14 amino acids. The chain's CDR3 is CASSYPGSECEQYF. CDR3 sequence (DNA): TGTGCCAGCAGTTACCCCGGTTCTGAGTGCGAGCAGTACTTC.

This clonotype showed up just a few times. The CDR3 spells CSASRPTNEQFF. The CDR3 nucleotides are TGCAGTGCTAGTAGACCGACTAATGAGCAGTTCTTC. This chain uses TRBV20-1 with TRBJ2-1; D not resolved. This CDR3 has 12 amino acids. V lost 3 bases to trimming and J lost 7 bases, with 10 bases between them. Germline CDR1 and CDR2: DFQATT and SNEGSKA (reference sequence).

This clonotype was detected only a few times. The chain employs TRBV7-2 and TRBJ2-6; TRBD2 matches 7 bases. The CDR3 runs to 17 residues. Germline CDR1 SGHTA, CDR2 FQGNSA. V lost 1 base to trimming and J lost 0 bases; unmatched junction nucleotides: 3. CDR3 loop: CASSLGGGTSGANVLTF. Here the CDR3 DNA reads TGTGCCAGCAGCTTAGGGGGGGGAACCTCTGGGGCCAACGTCCTGACTTTC.

This clonotype was counted many times. The chain combines TRBV7-2 with TRBJ1-5; D is undetermined. Deletions cut 1 base from V and 0 bases from J, with 7 bases between. In germline, CDR1 is SGHTA, CDR2 FQGNSA. The CDR3 length is 15 residues. The CDR3 here is CASSLVGNSNQPQHF. The DNA for the CDR3 is TGTGCCAGCAGCTTAGTAGGGAATAGCAATCAGCCCCAGCATTTT.

In its sample, this clonotype was seen a few times. V and J are TRBV4-3 and TRBJ1-2; 8 bases are shared with TRBD1. The CDR3 consists of 16 residues. Germline CDR1 LGHNA, CDR2 YSLEER. The trim removed 3 bases at V and 6 bases at J, leaving 12 bases unmatched. The CDR3 DNA reads TGCGCCAGCAGCCAGAATACCCAGGGGGCAGGGGATGGCTACACCTTC. Translated, it gives CASSQNTQGAGDGYTF.

The chain recombines TRBV20-1 with TRBJ2-5, with TRBD2 matching over 7 bases. The J call may be faulty, since TRBJ2-7 better matches the DNA end. Germline V gene lookup returns CDR1 DFQATT and CDR2 SNEGSKA (reference sequence). This CDR3 is 14 amino acids long. The CDR3 here is CSARAPGGTYEQYF. For the CDR3, the DNA is TGCAGTGCTAGAGCGCCGGGAGGTACCTACGAGCAGTACTTC.

This clonotype has a handful of counts. The chain joins TRBV12-3 or TRBV12-4 to TRBJ1-1; D might be TRBD1 (6 bases). The V end was cut by 5 bases, the J end by 4 bases, with 11 bases between. The CDR3 runs 13 residues. CDR3 loop: CASSPRQVTEAFF. The DNA of the CDR3 is TGTGCCAGCAGTCCCCGACAGGTCACTGAAGCTTTCTTT.

This clonotype was counted a few times. This chain joins TRBV7-3 and TRBJ2-1; 12 bases are shared with TRBD2. The CDR3 has 15 amino acids. Germline trimming cut 2 bases from V and 9 bases from J; bases unmatched to any gene: 5. Germline V gene lookup returns CDR1 SGHTA and CDR2 FQGTGA. CDR3 loop: CASSLLGTSGSEQFF. In DNA form, the CDR3 reads TGTGCCAGCAGCTTACTCGGGACTAGCGGGTCTGAGCAGTTCTTC.

The V call is TRBV6-5, the J call TRBJ2-1, with 8 bases lining up with TRBD2. The germline V gene has CDR1 MNHEY and CDR2 SVGAGI. V shed 6 bases and J 9 bases; nucleotides not matched to a gene: 13. The CDR3 has 15 amino acids. The CDR3 DNA reads TGTGCCAGCAGCGCAAGGGTTAGCGGGATAAGTGAGCAGTTCTTC. It translates to CASSARVSGISEQFF.

This chain connects TRBV12-3 or TRBV12-4 to TRBJ2-7, with 15 nucleotides matching TRBD2. Trimming removed 1 base from V and 3 bases from J; junction bases left unmatched: 10. This CDR3 has 19 amino acids. Written as DNA, the CDR3 is TGTGCCAGCAGTTTAGGGACTAGCGGGAGGGATGATAGTGTCTACGAGCAGTACTTC. Protein sequence: CASSLGTSGRDDSVYEQYF.

The table lists this clonotype with a few counts. The CDR3 region has the DNA TGTGCCAGCAGCCCCGGACAGTCCGTGGAGCAGTACTTC. Its translation: CASSPGQSVEQYF. The rearrangement links TRBV12-3 or TRBV12-4 to TRBJ2-5; possibly TRBD1 for D (6 bases). Trimming took 6 bases from V and 11 from J, leaving 19 bases between them. This CDR3 is 13 amino acids long.